This paragraph reports one T cell receptor beta chain. The data are from a study of T-cell reconstitution after alpha-beta-depleted transplantation in children. Unique molecular identifiers were incorporated into the prepared TCRbeta library. TCRdb re-called the PCR reads with MiXCR, one entry per CDR3 protein. This sample carries about 540,000 distinct CDR3 sequences, approximately 20% of them seen once, and the ten largest clones take roughly 3.3%. The CDR3 covers 15 residues. J was trimmed by 3 bases and V by 5 bases; bases with no gene match: 13. Per germline, CDR1 SQVTM and CDR2 ANQGSEA. The specimen comprised PBMCs from the stem cell graft donor, sampled from the stem cell graft. The receptor comes from a human donor who donated a stem cell graft to a child with acute lymphoblastic leukemia. The chain couples TRBV29-1 to TRBJ2-7; 7 bases are a match to TRBD1. This CDR3 is CSVFTGAGLSYEQYF. CDR3 sequence (DNA): TGCAGCGTTTTTACAGGGGCGGGTCTGAGCTACGAGCAGTACTTC.